This TCR beta chain was obtained from a study of cytomegalovirus exposure and HLA in healthy donors. 60 Vbeta and 13 Jbeta primers were used in PCR. Clones were sequenced by immunoSEQ multiplex PCR, and TCRdb holds only the in-frame ones, with some missing. The sample has about 200,000 clones; around 80% are singletons. The sample comprised PBMCs. The receptor was isolated from a man aged 35 to 55 in good health and CMV-seronegative.

The CDR3 DNA follows: TGTGCCAGCAGCTCAACAGGAAGCAATCAGCCCCAGCATTTT. Its protein product is CASSSTGSNQPQHF. This chain connects TRBV7-9 to TRBJ1-5; D perhaps matches TRBD1 (5 bases). V was pared by 4 bases and J by 1 base, with 8 bases between. The CDR3 has 14 residues. Germline assignment: CDR1 SEHNR and CDR2 FQNEAQ (reference sequence).